Following are 27 T cell receptor beta chains from one sample sequenced in a study of blood T cells in healthy people across ages. The authors ran a second PCR of roughly 7 to 11 cycles using a sample-barcoded 5' primer and a J-beta primer mix. Each CDR3 protein is one row after TCRdb ran MiXCR on the 5' RACE reads. Counted here are about 1.4 million distinct CDR3 sequences, 59% occurring once; the ten biggest clones make up about 6.3%. Sequencing used blood. The source of these receptors is a man aged 18-30 years in good health.

This clonotype was detected once. The chain couples TRBV10-1 to TRBJ2-7, with TRBD1 identical over 9 bases. The CDR3 is 15 residues long. V dropped 2 bases and J dropped 3; count of bases not matched to a gene: 5. The V gene's germline CDR1 is WNHNN and CDR2 SYGVQD (reference sequence). Here the CDR3 DNA reads TGCGCCAGCAGTGAGGTTCGGGGACAGGGCTACGAGCAGTACTTC. Protein: CASSEVRGQGYEQYF.

The genes are TRBV3-1 and TRBJ2-2; D is uncertain. V was shortened by 3 bases and J by 0 bases, with 11 bases between the two germline ends. Germline V gene data show CDR1 as LGHDT and CDR2 as YNNKEL (reference sequence). The CDR3 extends over 16 amino acids. The DNA of the CDR3 is TGTGCCAGCAGCCATGGATTGGCGGCGAACACCGGGGAGCTGTTTTTT. Encoded protein: CASSHGLAANTGELFF.

The chain combines TRBV4-1 with TRBJ2-5; D gene unclear. The end of the DNA is better explained by TRBJ2-7, so the J call may be wrong. Germline V gene lookup returns CDR1 MGHRA and CDR2 YSYEKL. The CDR3 covers 13 residues. The CDR3 DNA is TGCGCCAGCAGCCAAACGGCCCGCTACGAGCAGTACTTC. Encoded protein: CASSQTARYEQYF.

The chain has TRBV20-1 and TRBJ2-5, with 10 bases that match TRBD2. The DNA end lines up better with TRBJ2-7; the J call may be wrong. Per the germline V gene, CDR1 is DFQATT and CDR2 is SNEGSKA (reference sequence). This CDR3 is built from 17 residues. In DNA form, the CDR3 reads TGCAGTGCTAGACCGGGACTAGCGACAAGAAGGTCCTACGAGCAGTACTTC. This gives the protein CSARPGLATRRSYEQYF.

This sequence joins TRBV20-1 and TRBJ2-5; D might be TRBD2 (6 bases). There are 13 residues in the CDR3. In germline, CDR1 is DFQATT, CDR2 SNEGSKA (reference sequence). Trimming took 5 bases from V and 3 from J, leaving 13 bases between them. DNA of the CDR3: TGCAGTGCTGAAGGAGGGTTTGAAGAGACCCAGTACTTC. It yields the protein CSAEGGFEETQYF.

V and J are TRBV7-9 and TRBJ2-3; possible D gene TRBD2, 5 bases. The CDR3 is 15 residues long. Trimming left V 5 bases short and J 5 bases short, with 17 bases between. Germline V lookup: CDR1 SEHNR, CDR2 FQNEAQ (reference sequence). CDR3 sequence (DNA): TGTGCCAGCAGCGACTTAGCCGGGATAAAAGATACGCAGTATTTT. This codes for CASSDLAGIKDTQYF.

This clonotype turned up a few times. J is TRBJ2-5 and V is TRBV29-1; 9 positions match TRBD1. Unmatched junction bases numbered 5, after V lost 6 bases and J lost 3 bases. This CDR3 has 13 residues. Germline CDR1 reads SQVTM; CDR2 reads ANQGSEA. The DNA for the CDR3 is TGCAGCGTACGCCGGACAGGGGAAGAGACCCAGTACTTC. It codes for CSVRRTGEETQYF.

CDR3 nucleotide sequence: TGTGCCAGCAGCACGGGACTGATGGAGGAGCAGTACTTC. Its translation is CASSTGLMEEQYF. This chain joins TRBV7-9 and TRBJ2-7, with D perhaps matching TRBD2 (6 bases). Germline V gene sequence: CDR1 SEHNR, CDR2 FQNEAQ (reference sequence). V shed 5 bases and J shed 7 bases, with 15 bases lying between them. The CDR3 totals 13 residues.

J is TRBJ2-5 and V is TRBV7-9; unclear D gene. Per germline, CDR1 SEHNR and CDR2 FQNEAQ (reference sequence). The CDR3 runs to 12 residues. V was trimmed by 3 bases and J by 5 bases, leaving 7 bases between them. The CDR3 region has the DNA TGTGCCAGCAGCTTGAGGATGGAGACCCAGTACTTC. Its translation is CASSLRMETQYF.

The rearrangement joins TRBV4-1 to TRBJ2-2; D is tentatively TRBD1 or TRBD2 (5 bases each). CDR3 length equals 14 residues. V dropped 4 bases and J dropped 8 bases, with 14 bases sitting between them. CDR1 and CDR2 from the germline V gene are MGHRA and YSYEKL. CDR3 in amino acids: CASSLPGRRGELFF. The CDR3 region has the DNA TGCGCCAGCAGCCTACCGGGACGCCGGGGGGAGCTGTTTTTT.

The genes are TRBV2 and TRBJ1-2; D is undetermined. Germline CDR1 is SNHLY and CDR2 is FYNNEI. V was clipped by 2 bases and J by 0 bases, with 19 bases between them. This CDR3 spans 18 amino acids. CDR3 DNA: TGTGCCAGCAGTGAAACGCGCTCCGGGGTCAGAGCTAACTATGGCTACACCTTC. Its translation: CASSETRSGVRANYGYTF.

The rearrangement joins TRBV7-9 to TRBJ2-1; 11 positions match TRBD2. V shed 5 bases, J shed 6 bases, and the junction held 9 bases outside the gene matches. Germline V gene data show CDR1 as SEHNR and CDR2 as FQNEAQ (reference sequence). This CDR3 comprises 16 residues. The CDR3 DNA is TGTGCCAGCAGCAGTCCTAGCGGGGGGCCACCCAATGAGCAGTTCTTC. Translation gives CASSSPSGGPPNEQFF. Together with reference TRBV7-9 and TRBJ2-1, the CDR3 gives the full variable domain: DTGVSQNPRHKITKRGQNVTFRCDPISEHNRLYWYRQTLGQGPEFLTYFQNEAQLEKSRLLSDRFSAERPKGSFSTLEIQRTEQGDSAMYLCASSSPSGGPPNEQFFGPGTRLTVL.

CDR3 bases: TGTGCCATCTCGAACGGATCAGGGGAAGATGGCTACACCTTC. Translation gives CAISNGSGEDGYTF. V is TRBV10-3 and J is TRBJ1-2, with D possibly TRBD1 on 6 matching bases. Trimming shortened V by 8 bases and J by 6 bases, and 19 bases separated the two germline ends. Germline values: CDR1 ENHRY, CDR2 SYGVKD. The CDR3 contains 14 residues.

The chain links TRBV4-1 to TRBJ2-1; D perhaps matches TRBD2 (6 bases). CDR1 is MGHRA, CDR2 YSYEKL, per germline. This CDR3 spans 16 amino acids. Trimming pared 1 base from V and 4 bases from J, leaving 14 bases between. CDR3 nucleotide sequence: TGCGCCAGCAGCCAAGTCGGTAGCGGTATATACAATGAGCAGTTCTTC. Translated: CASSQVGSGIYNEQFF.

This clonotype was detected only a few times. The chain joins TRBV12-3 or TRBV12-4 to TRBJ2-1; possibly TRBD2 for D (6 bases). Trimming shortened V by 3 bases and J by 9 bases, and 9 bases separated the two germline ends. This CDR3 has 12 residues. The CDR3 loop reads CASSFGGGEQFF. CDR3 DNA sequence: TGTGCCAGCAGTTTCGGGGGTGGTGAGCAGTTCTTC.

The chain employs TRBV4-1 and TRBJ1-5, with D tentatively TRBD1 (5 bases). Germline loops: CDR1 MGHRA, CDR2 YSYEKL. This CDR3 has 18 amino acids. V dropped 3 bases and J dropped 3 bases, with 21 bases sitting between them. CDR3 sequence: CASSQTAPGGLYNQPQHF. The CDR3 DNA is TGCGCCAGCAGCCAGACGGCCCCGGGGGGACTTTACAATCAGCCCCAGCATTTT.

The chain links TRBV20-1 to TRBJ2-5, with TRBD2 matching over 7 bases. Germline values: CDR1 DFQATT, CDR2 SNEGSKA (reference sequence). Trimming removed 0 bases from V and 2 bases from J; junction bases left unmatched: 6. This CDR3 comprises 15 residues. CDR3 sequence (DNA): TGCAGTGCTAGAGATTTGGCTAGCGGACAAGAGACCCAGTACTTC. It yields the protein CSARDLASGQETQYF.

V is TRBV7-9 and J is TRBJ2-5; unclear D gene. This CDR3 is 14 amino acids long. Trimming pared 7 bases from V and 4 bases from J, leaving 16 bases between. The germline V gene encodes CDR1 SEHNR and CDR2 FQNEAQ (reference sequence). The CDR3 is CASIPLGVGETQYF. The CDR3 bases are TGTGCCAGCATCCCCCTAGGCGTAGGAGAGACCCAGTACTTC.

The chain joins TRBV6-2 or TRBV6-3 to TRBJ2-5; a weak D match, TRBD2 (5 bases). The DNA end is a closer match to TRBJ2-7, so the J assignment may be wrong. There are 12 residues in the CDR3. The V gene's germline CDR1 is MNHEY and CDR2 SVGEGT. CDR3 protein: CASRTGINEQYF. The CDR3 DNA reads TGTGCCAGCAGAACGGGGATCAACGAGCAGTACTTC.

J is TRBJ2-4 and V is TRBV5-6; 7 nucleotides line up with TRBD1. Germline V gene sequence: CDR1 SGHDT, CDR2 YYEEEE. V shed 4 bases and J 9 bases; nucleotides not matched to a gene: 10. The length of the CDR3 is 14 residues. CDR3 DNA: TGTGCCAGCAGCCGGCGCATGGGACAGCGCATTCAGTACTTC. Its translation: CASSRRMGQRIQYF. Looking up the rest from reference TRBV5-6 and TRBJ2-4 gives the full variable domain: DAGVTQSPTHLIKTRGQQVTLRCSPKSGHDTVSWYQQALGQGPQFIFQYYEEEERQRGNFPDRFSGHQFPNYSSELNVNALLLGDSALYLCASSRRMGQRIQYFGAGTRLSVL.

This chain connects TRBV5-6 to TRBJ2-1; D perhaps matches TRBD2 (5 bases). Per germline, CDR1 SGHDT and CDR2 YYEEEE. CDR3 length equals 15 residues. The ends were cut back, 5 bases at V and 8 bases at J, with 20 bases in the middle. The CDR3 nucleotides are TGTGCCAGCAGTTACACTAGGCATCAATTGGATGAGCAGTTCTTC. Translating it yields CASSYTRHQLDEQFF. The full variable domain, with the rest looked up from reference TRBV5-6 and TRBJ2-1, is DAGVTQSPTHLIKTRGQQVTLRCSPKSGHDTVSWYQQALGQGPQFIFQYYEEEERQRGNFPDRFSGHQFPNYSSELNVNALLLGDSALYLCASSYTRHQLDEQFFGPGTRLTVL.

The V call is TRBV7-8, the J call TRBJ2-7, with D perhaps being TRBD1 or TRBD2 (5 bases each). Trimming shortened V by 1 base and J by 3 bases, and 10 bases separated the two germline ends. This CDR3 spans 14 amino acids. Looked up from germline, CDR1 is SGHVS and CDR2 is FQNEAQ. DNA for the CDR3: TGTGCCAGCAGCTTAGTGGGGGTCGTCTACGAGCAGTACTTC. As protein: CASSLVGVVYEQYF.

The chain recombines TRBV7-9 with TRBJ1-2, with D hard to call. Germline assignment: CDR1 SEHNR and CDR2 FQNEAQ (reference sequence). Trimming took 7 bases from V and 2 from J, leaving 8 bases between them. The CDR3 runs to 12 residues. The DNA of the CDR3 is TGTGCCAGCACCCCAAACAACTATGGCTACACCTTC. Protein product: CASTPNNYGYTF. The whole variable domain, remainder taken from reference TRBV7-9 and TRBJ1-2, is DTGVSQNPRHKITKRGQNVTFRCDPISEHNRLYWYRQTLGQGPEFLTYFQNEAQLEKSRLLSDRFSAERPKGSFSTLEIQRTEQGDSAMYLCASTPNNYGYTFGSGTRLTVV.

The CDR3, as DNA: TGTGCCAGCAGCTTAAGGCTGGGAGGGTTCGAGGACATTCAGTACTTC. This gives the protein CASSLRLGGFEDIQYF. The chain uses TRBV7-9 and TRBJ2-4, with TRBD2 matching over 7 bases. V trimming: 2 bases; J trimming: 8 bases; junction bases outside the gene matches: 12. In germline, CDR1 is SEHNR, CDR2 FQNEAQ (reference sequence). The CDR3 extends over 16 amino acids.

The V gene is TRBV4-3, the J gene TRBJ2-5, with 8 bases matching TRBD1. The J call may be incorrect, as the DNA end agrees better with TRBJ2-7. CDR1 is LGHNA, CDR2 YSLEER, per germline. The CDR3 extends over 15 amino acids. The CDR3 DNA sequence: TGCGCCAGCAGCCAAGATCTGGACAGGGTCTACGAGCAGTACTTC. It specifies CASSQDLDRVYEQYF.

The chain is built from TRBV24-1 and TRBJ2-1, with D possibly matching TRBD2 (7 bases). The CDR3 extends over 15 amino acids. CDR1 and CDR2 from the germline V gene are KGHDR and SFDVKD. V was pared by 4 bases and J by 5 bases, with 14 bases between. The CDR3 DNA reads TGTGCCACCAGTGACCCGGAGGGGGGGGACAATGAGCAGTTCTTC. The encoded protein is CATSDPEGGDNEQFF.

This chain connects TRBV6-4 to TRBJ1-2, with D tentatively TRBD1 (5 bases). The V gene's germline CDR1 is MRHNA and CDR2 SNTAGT. The CDR3 sequence is 14 residues long. Deletions cut 2 bases from V and 2 bases from J, with 9 bases between. The CDR3 sequence: CASSDGTTNYGYTF. The CDR3, as DNA: TGTGCCAGCAGTGACGGGACGACCAACTATGGCTACACCTTC.